This passage covers 16 T cell receptor beta chains from one sample sequenced in a study of T cells in Graves' hyperthyroidism and ophthalmopathy. Amplified regions were TCR beta CDR3 sequences from RNA transcripts. The HTBI primer set drove a first-round RT-PCR of the TCR CDR3. TCRdb passed the multiplex PCR reads through MiXCR, listing each CDR3 protein once. The sample consists of approximately 720,000 distinct CDR3 sequences, about 17% of them appearing once. Sequenced: blood. The receptors originated from a woman aged 50 to 65 with Graves' hyperthyroidism that later progressed to Graves' ophthalmopathy.

The sample holds a few counts of this clonotype. This chain uses TRBV29-1 with TRBJ2-2; TRBD1 might be the D (5 bases). Germline-derived CDR1 and CDR2 are SQVTM and ANQGSEA. The ends were cut back, 3 bases at V and 5 bases at J, with 10 bases in the middle. The CDR3 consists of 13 residues. CDR3 nucleotides: TGCAGCGTTGAGACAGACATTACCGGGGAGCTGTTTTTT. This translates into CSVETDITGELFF.

The rearrangement joins TRBV12-3 or TRBV12-4 to TRBJ1-2, with TRBD1 as a possible D gene (6 bases). The germline V and J ends were trimmed by 0 bases and 4 bases, with 12 bases remaining between them. The CDR3 extends over 15 amino acids. CDR3 residues: CASSLAGRGAYGYTF. Here the CDR3 DNA reads TGTGCCAGCAGTTTAGCGGGCCGGGGGGCCTATGGCTACACCTTC.

Many counts were recorded for this clonotype. CDR3 amino acids: CSAYLDSGANVLTF. CDR3 bases: TGCAGTGCTTACCTGGACTCTGGGGCCAACGTCCTGACTTTC. The rearrangement joins TRBV20-1 to TRBJ2-6, with D unresolved. This CDR3 region has 14 residues. Trimming removed 5 bases at V and 0 bases at J, with 8 bases between. In germline, CDR1 is DFQATT, CDR2 SNEGSKA (reference sequence).

This clonotype was recorded at least ten times. The chain carries TRBV2 and TRBJ2-5; 10 nucleotides align to TRBD1. Germline V gene sequence: CDR1 SNHLY, CDR2 FYNNEI. The CDR3 consists of 16 residues. With 5 bases clipped from V and 5 bases from J, the junction kept 11 bases outside the gene matches. The DNA of the CDR3 is TGTGCCAGCAGTCTGACAGGGGGCGCGGTACGGGAGACCCAGTACTTC. Translation gives CASSLTGGAVRETQYF.

This clonotype was seen many times. This sequence joins TRBV7-9 and TRBJ2-7; D unclear. V was clipped by 5 bases and J by 3 bases, with 8 bases between them. Per the germline V gene, CDR1 is SEHNR and CDR2 is FQNEAQ (reference sequence). The CDR3 loop spans 12 amino acids. CDR3 sequence reads: CASSGENYEQYF. CDR3 sequence (DNA): TGTGCCAGCAGCGGGGAAAACTACGAGCAGTACTTC.

This clonotype was seen repeatedly, ten times or more. The rearrangement links TRBV6-1 to TRBJ2-5; D may correspond to TRBD1 or TRBD2 (5 bases each). The CDR3 is made up of 13 amino acids. Germline V gene sequence: CDR1 MNHNS, CDR2 SASEGT. The V gene lost 6 bases and the J gene lost 5 bases, with 13 bases spanning the gap. The CDR3 nucleotides are TGTGCCAGCAGGGGGCCAGCGGAGGAGACCCAGTACTTC. Its translation: CASRGPAEETQYF.

This CDR3 reads CASSWGRNQPQHF. The CDR3 DNA follows: TGTGCCAGCAGCTGGGGACGCAATCAGCCCCAGCATTTT. V is TRBV7-9 and J is TRBJ1-5; weak D call: TRBD1 (5 bases). Germline loops: CDR1 SEHNR, CDR2 FQNEAQ (reference sequence). Deletions cut 4 bases from V and 2 bases from J, with 6 bases between. This CDR3 comprises 13 residues.

This clonotype was observed many times. J is TRBJ1-1 and V is TRBV5-1; 9 bases map to TRBD1. The length of the CDR3 is 19 residues. After removal of 3 bases from V and 7 bases from J, the junction contained 22 bases not matched to a gene. CDR1 and CDR2 from the germline V gene are SGHRS and YFSETQ. CDR3 protein: CASSWLKFGTGIRGFEAFF. The CDR3 bases are TGCGCCAGCAGCTGGCTTAAGTTCGGGACAGGGATCCGAGGGTTTGAAGCTTTCTTT.

This clonotype was observed at least ten times. The CDR3 coding sequence is TGTGCCACCAGCAGGGGGTTGGGCAAAAACATTCAGTACTTC. Its protein is CATSRGLGKNIQYF. V usage is TRBV15 and J usage is TRBJ2-4, with no clear D. Germline V gene lookup returns CDR1 LNHNV and CDR2 YYDKDF (reference sequence). The CDR3 runs to 14 residues. V lost 3 bases, J lost 3 bases, and 9 bases lay in between.

Ten or more counts support this clonotype. CDR3 residues: CASGELLADSTDTQYF. The CDR3 DNA reads TGTGCCAGCGGAGAACTACTAGCGGATAGCACAGATACGCAGTATTTT. The rearrangement joins TRBV27 to TRBJ2-3; 8 positions match TRBD2. Germline CDR1 reads MNHEY; CDR2 reads SMNVEV (reference sequence). V dropped 8 bases and J dropped 0; count of bases not matched to a gene: 10. The CDR3 loop spans 16 amino acids.

J is TRBJ1-6 and V is TRBV12-3 or TRBV12-4; 7 bases match TRBD1. CDR3 size: 16 residues. Unmatched junction bases numbered 9, after V lost 6 bases and J lost 4 bases. The CDR3 DNA reads as TGTGCCAGCAGGTCTGCCGACAGGGAGTATAATTCACCCCTCCACTTT. Amino acids: CASRSADREYNSPLHF.

This clonotype came up many times. The rearrangement joins TRBV6-6 to TRBJ2-7; D is possibly TRBD1 (6 bases). This CDR3 spans 17 amino acids. V was trimmed by 2 bases and J by 4 bases, leaving 21 bases between them. Germline values: CDR1 MNHNY, CDR2 SVGAGI (reference sequence). CDR3 coding DNA: TGTGCCAGCAGTTACCGTGGTCTGGGGACAAGGGCATACGAGCAGTACTTC. Translating it yields CASSYRGLGTRAYEQYF.

This clonotype has ten or more counts. The chain carries TRBV5-1 and TRBJ2-2; 7 bases line up with TRBD1. Looked up from germline, CDR1 is SGHRS and CDR2 is YFSETQ. The V and J ends lost 0 bases and 6 bases, in that order; junction bases with no gene match: 2. The CDR3 runs to 14 residues. This CDR3 is CASSLGDSAGELFF. CDR3 DNA: TGCGCCAGCAGCTTGGGGGACAGCGCCGGGGAGCTGTTTTTT.

The rearrangement links TRBV6-1 to TRBJ1-1; the match to TRBD1 covers 8 bases. The CDR3 contains 14 residues. With V trimmed by 6 bases and J by 5 bases, 8 bases remained unmatched. The germline V gene has CDR1 MNHNS and CDR2 SASEGT. This CDR3 reads CASRRTGMRTEAFF. CDR3 DNA: TGTGCCAGCAGAAGGACAGGGATGAGGACTGAAGCTTTCTTT.

There are many counts of this clonotype. The gene calls are TRBV20-1 and TRBJ1-1; no reliable D call. Trimming shortened V by 0 bases and J by 4 bases, and 6 bases separated the two germline ends. CDR3 length: 12 amino acids. Germline V gene sequence: CDR1 DFQATT, CDR2 SNEGSKA (reference sequence). The CDR3 region is CSARDPSTEAFF. In nucleotides, the CDR3 is TGCAGTGCTAGAGACCCGAGCACTGAAGCTTTCTTT.

The genes are TRBV6-1 and TRBJ1-5; D not resolved. The germline V gene has CDR1 MNHNS and CDR2 SASEGT. The CDR3 consists of 14 residues. V lost 8 bases and J 0 bases, leaving 11 bases between the germline ends. Written as DNA, the CDR3 is TGTGCCAGCCGACATTGGGGTAGCAATCAGCCCCAGCATTTT. This codes for CASRHWGSNQPQHF.